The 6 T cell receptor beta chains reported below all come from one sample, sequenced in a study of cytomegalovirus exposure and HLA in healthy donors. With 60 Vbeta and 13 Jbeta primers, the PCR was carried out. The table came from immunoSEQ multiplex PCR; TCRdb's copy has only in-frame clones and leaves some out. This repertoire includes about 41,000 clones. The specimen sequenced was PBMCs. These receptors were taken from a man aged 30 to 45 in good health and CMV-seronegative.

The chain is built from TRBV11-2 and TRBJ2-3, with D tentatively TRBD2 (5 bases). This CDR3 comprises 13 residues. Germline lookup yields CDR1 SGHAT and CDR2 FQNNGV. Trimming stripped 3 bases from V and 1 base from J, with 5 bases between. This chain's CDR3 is CASSFSGTDTQYF. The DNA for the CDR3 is TGTGCCAGCAGCTTTAGCGGCACAGATACGCAGTATTTT.

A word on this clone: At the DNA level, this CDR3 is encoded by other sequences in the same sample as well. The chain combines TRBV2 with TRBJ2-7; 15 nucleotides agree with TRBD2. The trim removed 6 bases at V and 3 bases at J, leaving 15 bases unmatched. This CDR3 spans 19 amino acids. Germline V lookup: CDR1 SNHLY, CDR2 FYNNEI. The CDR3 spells CASSAPGLAGGKSIYEQYF. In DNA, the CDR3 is TGTGCCAGCAGCGCCCCGGGACTAGCGGGAGGCAAGAGTATCTACGAGCAGTACTTC.

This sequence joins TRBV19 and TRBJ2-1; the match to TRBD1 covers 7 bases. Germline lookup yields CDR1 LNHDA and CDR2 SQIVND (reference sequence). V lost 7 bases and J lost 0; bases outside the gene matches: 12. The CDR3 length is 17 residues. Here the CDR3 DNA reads TGTGCCAGTAAAAAGTGTCTCGGACAGGACTCCTACAATGAGCAGTTCTTC. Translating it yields CASKKCLGQDSYNEQFF.

The CDR3 sequence: CASSMSGAAYEQYF. CDR3 DNA sequence: TGTGCCAGTAGTATGAGCGGGGCCGCCTACGAGCAGTACTTC. The gene calls are TRBV19 and TRBJ2-7; 7 bases line up with TRBD2. Trimming cost V 3 bases and J 2 bases; bases outside gene matches: 4. The V gene's germline CDR1 is LNHDA and CDR2 SQIVND (reference sequence). There are 14 residues in the CDR3.

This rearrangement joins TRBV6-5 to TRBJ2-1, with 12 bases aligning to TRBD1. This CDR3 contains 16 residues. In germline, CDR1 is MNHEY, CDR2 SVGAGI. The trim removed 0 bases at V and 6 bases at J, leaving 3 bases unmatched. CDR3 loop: CASSYSRGQGANEQFF. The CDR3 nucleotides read TGTGCCAGCAGTTACTCTAGGGGACAGGGGGCCAATGAGCAGTTCTTC.

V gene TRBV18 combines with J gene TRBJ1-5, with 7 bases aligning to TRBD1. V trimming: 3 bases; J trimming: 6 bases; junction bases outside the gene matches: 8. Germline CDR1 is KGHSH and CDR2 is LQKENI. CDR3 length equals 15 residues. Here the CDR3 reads CASSPYRGSRQPQHF. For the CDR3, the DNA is TGTGCCAGCTCACCTTACAGGGGATCGCGTCAGCCCCAGCATTTT.